The 22 T cell receptor beta chains reported below all come from one sample, sequenced in a study of CD8 T cells in Susac syndrome. Roughly 0.5 to 1 ug RNA was reverse transcribed with random hexamers. A single record per CDR3 protein comes from TCRdb applying MiXCR to the immunoSEQ multiplex PCR reads. The profile shows roughly 180,000 distinct CDR3 sequences, about 93% of them singletons. The sample was CD4+ T cells from PBMCs. These TCRs come from a human donor in good health.

The chain links TRBV29-1 to TRBJ2-5, with D perhaps matching TRBD1 or TRBD2 (5 bases each). The germline V gene encodes CDR1 SQVTM and CDR2 ANQGSEA. V lost 5 bases and J 0 bases, leaving 10 bases between the germline ends. The CDR3 totals 13 residues. The CDR3 protein is CSVNRGHQETQYF. As DNA, the CDR3 is TGCAGCGTTAACCGGGGACACCAAGAGACCCAGTACTTC. The full variable domain, rest sourced from reference TRBV29-1 and TRBJ2-5, is SAVISQKPSRDICQRGTSLTIQCQVDSQVTMMFWYRQQPGQSLTLIATANQGSEATYESGFVIDKFPISRPNLTFSTLTVSNMSPEDSSIYLCSVNRGHQETQYFGPGTRLLVL.

This rearrangement joins TRBV15 to TRBJ2-1; TRBD2 matches 9 bases. The CDR3 is made up of 15 amino acids. The germline CDR1 and CDR2 sequences are LNHNV and YYDKDF (reference sequence). The ends lost 5 bases at V and 0 bases at J; junction bases unmatched: 2. The CDR3 bases are TGTGCCACCAGCCCACTAGCGGGCTCCTACAATGAGCAGTTCTTC. Translation: CATSPLAGSYNEQFF.

The V and J genes are TRBV18 and TRBJ2-3, with D possibly matching TRBD1 (5 bases). V lost 6 bases and J lost 1, with 14 bases in between. CDR3 length: 15 amino acids. The germline gives CDR1 KGHSH, CDR2 LQKENI. This CDR3 reads CASSPGGAGTDTQYF. CDR3 nucleotides: TGTGCCAGCTCGCCAGGTGGGGCCGGCACAGATACGCAGTATTTT.

This chain connects TRBV29-1 to TRBJ1-1; D is uncertain. Germline assignment: CDR1 SQVTM and CDR2 ANQGSEA. The CDR3 covers 13 residues. V lost 2 bases and J 0 bases, leaving 7 bases between the germline ends. The CDR3 loop reads CSVEQLLNTEAFF. CDR3 nucleotides: TGCAGCGTTGAACAGCTCCTGAACACTGAAGCTTTCTTT.

The chain uses TRBV7-9 and TRBJ2-7; the D is unclear. Germline CDR1 SEHNR, CDR2 FQNEAQ (reference sequence). V gave up 3 bases and J gave up 5 bases, with 5 bases separating them. This CDR3 is built from 11 residues. This CDR3 is CASSFENEQYF. The CDR3 DNA reads as TGTGCCAGCAGCTTTGAGAACGAGCAGTACTTC.

The rearrangement links TRBV29-1 to TRBJ2-7; no clear D gene. Deletions cut 5 bases from V and 4 bases from J, with 12 bases between. Germline CDR1 reads SQVTM; CDR2 reads ANQGSEA. The length of the CDR3 is 12 residues. CDR3 sequence reads: CSVSLGSYEQYF. In DNA, the CDR3 is TGCAGCGTTTCCTTGGGAAGTTACGAGCAGTACTTC.

The chain employs TRBV7-3 and TRBJ2-3; 7 bases fit TRBD2. J was trimmed by 1 base and V by 6 bases; bases with no gene match: 10. This CDR3 has 16 residues. Germline lookup yields CDR1 SGHTA and CDR2 FQGTGA. CDR3 coding DNA: TGTGCCAGCAGTCCCGCGGGCGGGGGAGGCACAGATACGCAGTATTTT. Its protein product is CASSPAGGGGTDTQYF.

The rearrangement joins TRBV27 to TRBJ1-1; no clear D gene. V lost 2 bases and J 4 bases, leaving 8 bases between the germline ends. In germline, CDR1 is MNHEY, CDR2 SMNVEV (reference sequence). The length of the CDR3 is 13 residues. This CDR3 is CASSLAGSTEAFF. CDR3 coding DNA: TGTGCCAGCAGTTTAGCTGGGAGCACTGAAGCTTTCTTT.

V is TRBV12-3 or TRBV12-4 and J is TRBJ2-4; D unclear. With 2 bases removed from V and 4 bases from J, the gap between germline ends came to 6 bases. The length of the CDR3 is 13 residues. As DNA, the CDR3 is TGTGCCAGCAGTTTATCCGGAAAAAACATTCAGTACTTC. Amino acids: CASSLSGKNIQYF.

The V and J genes are TRBV20-1 and TRBJ2-7; a possible D gene is TRBD2 (5 bases). This CDR3 spans 16 amino acids. V shed 0 bases and J shed 0 bases, with 15 bases lying between them. Germline lookup yields CDR1 DFQATT and CDR2 SNEGSKA (reference sequence). The CDR3, as DNA: TGCAGTGCTAGAGATCCTGTTGGACGGGGCTCCTACGAGCAGTACTTC. It specifies CSARDPVGRGSYEQYF.

The chain carries TRBV27 and TRBJ1-6; perhaps TRBD1 as D (6 bases). The CDR3 length is 16 residues. The V end was cut by 6 bases, the J end by 9 bases, with 21 bases between. Germline V lookup: CDR1 MNHEY, CDR2 SMNVEV (reference sequence). The CDR3 DNA sequence: TGTGCCAGCAGCTGGGACCCAGGGGTCGTGCGTTCACCCCTCCACTTT. Translated: CASSWDPGVVRSPLHF.

This clonotype was seen a single time. V usage is TRBV7-2 and J usage is TRBJ2-6; TRBD1 might be the D (5 bases). CDR3 size: 16 residues. Germline values: CDR1 SGHTA, CDR2 FQGNSA. Deletions cut 3 bases from V and 0 bases from J, with 9 bases between. The CDR3 DNA sequence: TGTGCCAGCAGCTTTACCCAGGGCTCTGGGGCCAACGTCCTGACTTTC. Its translation: CASSFTQGSGANVLTF.

J is TRBJ2-2 and V is TRBV11-3, with unresolved D. Trimming removed 5 bases from V and 7 bases from J, with 11 bases in between. Germline CDR1 and CDR2: SGHNT and YENEEA. This CDR3 region has 13 residues. CDR3 loop: CASSLYLGGELFF. In DNA, the CDR3 is TGTGCCAGCAGCCTTTACCTGGGCGGGGAGCTGTTTTTT.

The table lists this clonotype with a count of one. The chain joins TRBV20-1 to TRBJ2-7, with TRBD1 matching 10 bases. Germline CDR1 is DFQATT and CDR2 is SNEGSKA (reference sequence). The V and J ends lost 7 bases and 2 bases, in that order; junction bases with no gene match: 2. CDR3 length: 12 residues. The CDR3 bases are TGCAGTGTCGGACAGGGGGCCTACGAGCAGTACTTC. This translates into CSVGQGAYEQYF.

This chain connects TRBV29-1 to TRBJ1-6, with 7 bases identical to TRBD1. The CDR3 is 17 amino acids. The germline V gene has CDR1 SQVTM and CDR2 ANQGSEA. Unmatched junction bases numbered 9, after V lost 4 bases and J lost 0 bases. DNA of the CDR3: TGCAGCGTTGTCATTTGGGGACAGAGCTCCTATAATTCACCCCTCCACTTT. Translating gives CSVVIWGQSSYNSPLHF.

This clonotype was seen a single time. The CDR3, as DNA: TGTGCCACCAGCAGGACCTTAGACACTGAAGCTTTCTTT. This codes for CATSRTLDTEAFF. V usage is TRBV15 and J usage is TRBJ1-1, with D hard to call. CDR3 size: 13 residues. The germline CDR1 and CDR2 sequences are LNHNV and YYDKDF (reference sequence). Trimming pared 3 bases from V and 3 bases from J, leaving 8 bases between.

The chain is built from TRBV5-1 and TRBJ2-5, with 7 bases that match TRBD1. This CDR3 is 13 amino acids long. V lost 4 bases to trimming and J lost 5 bases; unmatched junction nucleotides: 5. Germline CDR1 reads SGHRS; CDR2 reads YFSETQ. The CDR3 loop is CASSVDRVETQYF. The CDR3 region has the DNA TGCGCCAGCAGCGTTGACAGGGTTGAGACCCAGTACTTC.

V usage is TRBV25-1 and J usage is TRBJ1-6, with TRBD1 matching 10 bases. The CDR3 consists of 14 residues. Germline values: CDR1 MGHDK, CDR2 SYGVNS. Unmatched junction bases numbered 6, after V lost 6 bases and J lost 10 bases. The CDR3 loop reads CASRETGGDSPLHF. In DNA, the CDR3 is TGTGCCAGCAGAGAGACAGGGGGCGACTCACCCCTCCACTTT. The full variable domain, in which reference TRBV25-1 and TRBJ1-6 provide the parts outside the CDR3, is EADIYQTPRYLVIGTGKKITLECSQTMGHDKMYWYQQDPGMELHLIHYSYGVNSTEKGDLSSESTVSRIRTEHFPLTLESARPSHTSQYLCASRETGGDSPLHFGNGTRLTVT.

This rearrangement joins TRBV25-1 to TRBJ2-5; D tentatively reads TRBD1 or TRBD2 (5 bases each). The CDR3 runs to 13 residues. Germline assignment: CDR1 MGHDK and CDR2 SYGVNS. Trimming took 4 bases from V and 5 from J, leaving 11 bases between them. CDR3 residues: CASSVGARETQYF. CDR3 in DNA: TGTGCCAGCAGTGTCGGGGCGAGGGAGACCCAGTACTTC.

This chain joins TRBV10-3 and TRBJ1-5, with D maybe TRBD1 (6 bases). Germline V gene sequence: CDR1 ENHRY, CDR2 SYGVKD. With 10 bases removed from V and 6 bases from J, the gap between germline ends came to 16 bases. This CDR3 has 13 residues. This CDR3 reads CASAPGDGQPQHF. DNA for the CDR3: TGTGCCAGCGCCCCAGGGGATGGTCAGCCCCAGCATTTT.

To note about this clonotype: Germline and junction disagree at one end, which may indicate a read error. This rearrangement joins TRBV5-1 to TRBJ2-5, with TRBD1 as a possible D gene (7 bases). Germline V lookup: CDR1 SGHRS, CDR2 YFSETQ. The CDR3 sequence is 15 residues long. The CDR3 loop reads CASSNPGGYQETQYF. CDR3 DNA sequence: TGCGCCAGCAGCAACCCAGGGGGGTACCAGGAGACCCAGTACTTC.

The CDR3 DNA reads as TGTGCCAGCAGTCACCCTGCCAGGGGCACTGAAGCTTTCTTT. It encodes CASSHPARGTEAFF. The chain employs TRBV12-3 or TRBV12-4 and TRBJ1-1; the D gene is possibly TRBD1 (6 bases). There are 14 residues in the CDR3. V gave up 5 bases and J gave up 4 bases, with 14 bases separating them.